This TCR beta chain appears in the sequencing data of a study of vaccination effects on CD4 cells after COVID-19. This clone showed up just a few times. Its antigen is still unknown. In the ViraFEST assay, antigen-specific CD4+ clonotypes were identified by expansion after peptide-pool stimulation. Investigators separated out CD4+ T cells once around nine days of culture had passed. The participants, recipients of two vaccine doses, got either BNT162b2 or mRNA-1273. IL-2 medium took the place of half the medium on both days 3 and 7. V was shortened by 0 bases and J by 8 bases, with 13 bases between the two germline ends. The CDR3 totals 14 residues. Germline-derived CDR1 and CDR2 are LGHNA and YNFKEQ. Some clones are missing from TCRdb's copy, which holds only in-frame ones; the method was immunoSEQ multiplex PCR. Among tens of thousands of clones listed, around two thirds were seen once.

The specimen was CD4+ T cells from PBMCs cultured with HCoV-229E spike peptides, collected after COVID-19 vaccination. This receptor was identified in a human donor who received a COVID-19 vaccine. The gene calls are TRBV4-2 and TRBJ1-2; D is possibly TRBD1 (5 bases). The CDR3 spells CASSQEGEIRGYTF. The CDR3 coding sequence is TGTGCCAGCAGCCAAGAGGGGGAAATCAGGGGCTACACCTTC.